These T cell receptor beta chains were read from a single sample in a study of a mutant IDH1 vaccine in newly diagnosed glioma. Their antigens remain unidentified. Clones were sequenced by immunoSEQ multiplex PCR, and TCRdb holds only the in-frame ones, with some missing. The data contain tens of thousands of clones, about three quarters of them singletons. The material sequenced was PBMCs, taken from a glioma patient whose treatment included an IDH1 peptide vaccine. Receptors originate from a woman in her thirties or forties with glioma. Some clones in this sample may be carry-over from other donors' samples. CDR3s include the opening cysteine and the closing phenylalanine or tryptophan. The D gene is left open where the match is weak. Some rows mark clone size as missing; the rest say once, few, many or name a class of expanded clone.

>few|TRBJ1-2|TRBV5-8|15|NA
CASSPPTGTLYGYTF
TGTGCCAGCAGTCCCCCAACAGGGACACTCTATGGCTACACCTTC
>NA|TRBJ2-1|TRBV2|15|TRBD2
CASSESGGGYNEQFF
TGTGCCAGCAGTGAGTCGGGGGGGGGCTACAATGAGCAGTTCTTC
>NA|TRBJ2-3|TRBV29-1|13|NA
CSVARDSTDTQYF
TGCAGCGTTGCGCGGGACAGTACAGATACGCAGTATTTT
>NA|TRBJ1-2|TRBV25-1|14|NA
CASSEARGAYGYTF
TGTGCCAGCAGTGAAGCGAGGGGCGCCTATGGCTACACCTTC
>NA|TRBJ1-2|TRBV6-5|14|TRBD1
CASSLRDRGHGYTF
TGTGCCAGCAGTCTACGCGACAGGGGCCATGGCTACACCTTC
>NA|TRBJ2-7|TRBV10-3|13|NA
CAIRRSSDDEQYF
TGTGCCATCAGACGGTCATCAGACGACGAGCAGTACTTC
>NA|TRBJ2-5|TRBV19|14|NA
CASSKGLGYETQYF
TGTGCCAGTAGTAAGGGTCTTGGCTACGAGACCCAGTACTTC
>NA|TRBJ1-6|TRBV5-4|15|NA
CASSLDPGVGSPLHF
TGTGCCAGCAGCTTGGATCCAGGGGTGGGTTCACCCCTCCACTTT
>NA|TRBJ2-5|TRBV9|17|TRBD2
CASSVVDSGRPQETQYF
TGTGCCAGCAGCGTAGTAGATAGCGGGCGCCCCCAGGAGACCCAGTACTTC
>NA|TRBJ1-2|TRBV6-5|14|NA
CASRAEGRGAGYTF
TGTGCCAGCAGGGCCGAGGGAAGGGGCGCCGGCTACACCTTC
>once|TRBJ1-2|TRBV7-2|13|NA
CATRGGRFYGYTF
TGTGCCACTAGAGGGGGGCGCTTCTATGGCTACACCTTC
>NA|TRBJ1-6|TRBV9|14|NA
CASSVGAGVLTLHF
TGTGCCAGCAGCGTAGGGGCAGGCGTTTTGACCCTCCACTTT
>NA|TRBJ2-7|TRBV7-2|13|NA
CASGEGGTVEQYF
TGTGCCAGCGGCGAGGGCGGGACAGTTGAGCAGTACTTC